The clone carrying this TCR beta chain showed up many times. These data originate in a study of human T cells and chemical hapten exposure. Time point: patch test 1, 2 weeks after DPC sensitization. Treatment in this sample: therapeutic diphenylcyclopropenone sensitization with weekly scalp DPC. Per the germline V gene, CDR1 is LGHDT and CDR2 is YNNKEL (reference sequence). V was cut by 0 bases and J by 2 bases, with 9 bases left in between. The CDR3 has 15 residues. TCRdb reprocessed the RACE reads via MiXCR and lists one record per CDR3 protein. This table has fewer than 500,000 distinct CDR3 sequences, roughly 5% appearing once.

This sample comprised whole blood, obtained in connection with sensitization to the hapten diphenylcyclopropenone (DPC). V is TRBV3-1 and J is TRBJ2-3, with D perhaps TRBD1 (5 bases). The clonotype comes from a woman between 45 and 65 years old with alopecia areata. Some clones in this sample may be carry-over from other donors' samples. The CDR3 DNA reads as TGTGCCAGCAGCCAAGATGGGGCCGACACAGATACGCAGTATTTT. It encodes CASSQDGADTDTQYF.